This T cell receptor beta chain was sequenced during a study of blood T cells in healthy people across ages. V was trimmed by 0 bases and J by 11 bases, leaving 22 bases between them. CDR3 length: 15 residues. Germline V lookup: CDR1 DFQATT, CDR2 SNEGSKA (reference sequence). Comment on this clonotype: This could be a read error, since a much larger clone is one nucleotide away.

A sample-barcoded 5' primer and a J-beta primer mix were used in a second PCR of roughly 7 to 11 cycles. TCRdb processed the 5' RACE reads anew with MiXCR; each CDR3 protein has one entry. The sample records about 670,000 distinct CDR3 sequences, around 41% being singletons. The chain uses TRBV20-1 and TRBJ2-5; either TRBD1 or TRBD2 may fit D (6 bases each). This sequence was found in a man at least 80 years old in good health. Sequenced: blood. The CDR3 nucleotides read TGCAGTGCTAGAGATGGGGGGCGGGCATTCAATGAGCAGTACTTC. Its protein product is CSARDGGRAFNEQYF.